This TCR beta chain was recorded in a study of shared clonotypes between healthy human individuals. Comments on this clone: Its antigen is as yet unknown.

Germline-derived CDR1 and CDR2 are KGHSH and LQKENI. With V trimmed by 2 bases and J by 3 bases, 8 bases remained unmatched. This CDR3 region has 16 residues. The protocol was immunoSEQ multiplex PCR, while the TCRdb copy is restricted to in-frame clones and leaves out a portion. The table includes around 1,000,000 clones, 70% to 80% detected once. Study results and limitations: Memory subsets generally showed lower estimated richness than naive subsets.

The rearrangement joins TRBV18 to TRBJ2-3, with TRBD2 matching over 7 bases. The receptor comes from a man between 18 and 35 years old in good health. Some clones in this sample may be carry-over from other donors' samples. Material for sequencing was memory CD4+ T cells from PBMCs. Subset described: CD45RA-negative fraction. The CDR3 bases are TGTGCCAGCTCACCATCCCTCGGAGCGGGGACAGATACGCAGTATTTT. Translation gives CASSPSLGAGTDTQYF.